The 12 T cell receptor beta chains given below trace back to one sample, sequenced in a study of blood T cell repertoires in COVID-19. Here immunoSEQ multiplex PCR was the method, and the copy in TCRdb shows in-frame clones only, minus some. The sample lists 55,000 to 80,000 clones; 83% were seen once. Sequenced sample: peripheral blood. These receptors came from a man aged 45-65 years with active COVID-19.

The rearrangement joins TRBV2 to TRBJ1-5; no firm D call. The CDR3 contains 14 residues. Trimming removed 6 bases at V and 2 bases at J, with 11 bases between. Per germline, CDR1 SNHLY and CDR2 FYNNEI. This chain's CDR3 is CASSGGGGNQPQHF. CDR3 nucleotide sequence: TGTGCCAGCAGCGGAGGTGGGGGCAATCAGCCCCAGCATTTT.

The chain links TRBV24-1 to TRBJ2-1; 7 bases map to TRBD2. V lost 6 bases to trimming and J lost 0 bases; unmatched junction nucleotides: 4. CDR1 and CDR2 (germline): KGHDR, SFDVKD. This CDR3 region has 15 residues. Written as DNA, the CDR3 is TGTGCCACCAGTATGGGCGGGAGCTCCTACAATGAGCAGTTCTTC. Its translation: CATSMGGSSYNEQFF.

V usage is TRBV20-1 and J usage is TRBJ2-7; TRBD1 aligns across 8 bases. The CDR3 is made up of 21 amino acids. With 3 bases clipped from V and 1 base from J, the junction kept 26 bases outside the gene matches. Germline lookup yields CDR1 DFQATT and CDR2 SNEGSKA (reference sequence). The CDR3 region has the DNA TGCAGTGCTAGTACCGGGACAGGCAACCCTGAGGGGTCGGTTCGATCCTACGAGCAGTACTTC. Amino acids: CSASTGTGNPEGSVRSYEQYF.

This chain joins TRBV6-5 and TRBJ1-5, with a possible D match to TRBD1 (6 bases). Trimming pared 5 bases from V and 7 bases from J, leaving 12 bases between. CDR3 size: 13 residues. The germline V gene has CDR1 MNHEY and CDR2 SVGAGI. Here the CDR3 reads CASSTRGAQPQHF. As DNA, the CDR3 is TGTGCCAGCAGTACCCGGGGGGCACAGCCCCAGCATTTT.

V is TRBV27 and J is TRBJ2-1; D not resolved. In germline, CDR1 is MNHEY, CDR2 SMNVEV (reference sequence). The length of the CDR3 is 17 residues. V was trimmed by 6 bases and J by 5 bases, leaving 23 bases between them. DNA for the CDR3: TGTGCCAGCAGGCCCGATGTCGGCGCAAGACGGGACAATGAGCAGTTCTTC. Translating gives CASRPDVGARRDNEQFF.

The rearrangement joins TRBV12-5 to TRBJ2-1; TRBD2 matches 7 bases. Trimming removed 5 bases from V and 4 bases from J; junction bases left unmatched: 8. The CDR3 extends over 15 amino acids. Germline V CDR1 and CDR2: LGHNT, FRNRAP. Here the CDR3 DNA reads TGTGCTAGTGGTCCCTCCGCCGGGGGGTACAATGAGCAGTTCTTC. It is translated as CASGPSAGGYNEQFF.

This clone was seen a single time. The CDR3 here is CASSSGDSPLHF. CDR3 nucleotide sequence: TGTGCCAGCAGCTCCGGAGATTCACCCCTCCACTTT. This rearrangement joins TRBV7-9 to TRBJ1-6; D remains ambiguous. This CDR3 contains 12 residues. V was trimmed by 4 bases and J by 8 bases, leaving 6 bases between them. The germline V gene encodes CDR1 SEHNR and CDR2 FQNEAQ (reference sequence).

The V gene is TRBV6-4, the J gene TRBJ2-3; no reliable D call. The CDR3 has 13 residues. V lost 4 bases and J lost 4, with 9 bases in between. CDR1 MRHNA and CDR2 SNTAGT come from the germline V gene. The CDR3 loop reads CASSAQWADTQYF. The CDR3 DNA is TGTGCCAGCAGTGCACAGTGGGCAGATACGCAGTATTTT.

This chain joins TRBV7-9 and TRBJ2-5; 7 nucleotides match TRBD2. The CDR3 covers 15 residues. The germline gives CDR1 SEHNR, CDR2 FQNEAQ (reference sequence). Unmatched junction bases numbered 13, after V lost 3 bases and J lost 9 bases. The CDR3 DNA reads as TGTGCCAGCAGCTTTTTTACGAGGGAGGGAGCCCCCCAGTACTTC. Its protein is CASSFFTREGAPQYF.

CDR3 region: CASSIITSGRTGANVLTF. In nucleotides, the CDR3 is TGTGCCAGTAGTATAATCACTAGCGGAAGGACTGGGGCCAACGTCCTGACTTTC. The chain recombines TRBV19 with TRBJ2-6; 8 bases are a match to TRBD2. The CDR3 has 18 residues. CDR1 LNHDA and CDR2 SQIVND come from the germline V gene (reference sequence). J lost 2 bases, V lost 2 bases, and 8 bases had no gene match.

V is TRBV6-2 or TRBV6-3 and J is TRBJ2-1; 10 nucleotides line up with TRBD2. Germline CDR1 MNHEY, CDR2 SVGEGT. The ends lost 3 bases at V and 8 bases at J; junction bases unmatched: 10. The CDR3 sequence is 16 residues long. The CDR3 is CASSYNPSGRGDEQFF. The CDR3, as DNA: TGTGCCAGCAGTTATAACCCTAGCGGGAGAGGGGATGAGCAGTTCTTC.

This chain joins TRBV19 and TRBJ1-5; D is possibly TRBD1 (5 bases). In germline, CDR1 is LNHDA, CDR2 SQIVND (reference sequence). CDR3 size: 14 residues. V shed 8 bases and J shed 3 bases, with 14 bases lying between them. This CDR3 is CASWGGRNNQPQHF. The CDR3 DNA sequence: TGTGCCAGTTGGGGCGGTCGCAACAATCAGCCCCAGCATTTT.